This TCR beta chain appears in the sequencing data of a study of tumor-infiltrating lymphocytes in primary liver carcinoma. On the study more broadly: These patients were men and women whose ages were 30 to 69 years.

The 20-30 mg bulk tissue piece was not sorted before simultaneous RNA and DNA extraction. Reverse transcription of around 0.45 ug total RNA with a constant-region primer produced TCR beta cDNA. Three nested multiplex PCR rounds, a slightly modified ARM-PCR, produced the libraries for TCR beta. TRBV1-TRBV30 forward primers and a C-beta reverse primer were used in the first two PCR rounds, which each ran for about 10 cycles. Each CDR3 protein is one row after TCRdb ran MiXCR on the multiplex PCR reads. Among under 50,000 distinct CDR3 sequences listed, 70% to 85% were seen once. Note on this clonotype: One end of the junction is discordant with germline, which a read error may explain.

This CDR3 spans 13 amino acids. The sequenced sample was liver tumor tissue from sampling region 5. Subset noted: tumor region T5, tumor centre. The J gene is TRBJ2-5, the V gene TRBV12-3 or TRBV12-4; D is undetermined. The receptor's source is a man in his forties or fifties with primary liver carcinoma and hepatitis B virus infection. CDR3 bases: TGTGCCAGCACTCCCGGCCATGTGGAGACCCCGTACTTC. It yields the protein CASTPGHVETPYF.